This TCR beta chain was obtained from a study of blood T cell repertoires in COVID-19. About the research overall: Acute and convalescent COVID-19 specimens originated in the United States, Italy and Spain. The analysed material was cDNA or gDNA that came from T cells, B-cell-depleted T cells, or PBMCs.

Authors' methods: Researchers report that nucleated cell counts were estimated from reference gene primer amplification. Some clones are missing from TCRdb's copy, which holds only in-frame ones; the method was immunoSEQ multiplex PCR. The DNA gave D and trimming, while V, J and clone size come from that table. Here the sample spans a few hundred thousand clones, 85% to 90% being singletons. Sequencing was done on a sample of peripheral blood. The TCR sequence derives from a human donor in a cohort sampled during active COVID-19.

CDR3 residues: CASSRRTVGYTF. The DNA for the CDR3 is TGTGCCAGCAGTCGACGGACAGTTGGCTACACCTTC. The rearrangement links TRBV28 to TRBJ1-2; the D gene is possibly TRBD1 (6 bases). Per the germline V gene, CDR1 is MDHEN and CDR2 is SYDVKM. The CDR3 has 12 residues. V was cut by 5 bases and J by 7 bases, with 11 bases left in between.